This TCR beta chain was found in a study of blood T cell repertoires in COVID-19. As for the study in general: The United States, Italy and Spain provided the acute and convalescent COVID-19 samples.

This CDR3 has 13 amino acids. The V end lost 3 bases, the J end lost 8 bases, and 13 bases lay between the germline ends. Profiling relied on immunoSEQ multiplex PCR, and the TCRdb table lists in-frame clones only, not all of them. The data contain about 180,000 clones, about 85% of them singletons. The rearrangement joins TRBV12-3 or TRBV12-4 to TRBJ1-1; D uncertain. Sample: PBMCs or T cells enriched from blood (not recorded which). The source is a man aged 35-49 years who had recovered from COVID-19. This chain's CDR3 is CASSFLALAEAFF. CDR3 nucleotides: TGTGCCAGCAGTTTCTTGGCTTTGGCCGAAGCTTTCTTT.